This T cell receptor (beta chain) emerged from a study of Ad26.COV2.S vaccination and SARS-CoV-2 variants. Overall study results and limits: Placebo recipients had lower spike-specific TCR breadth than vaccine recipients.

Regarding treatment: 15 to 20 received Ad26.COV2.S at low or high dose, single or two shots; 5 received placebo; per-sample allocation not given. Material that was analyzed had been drawn on day 63 after the first vaccine or placebo injection. Expression of Wuhan-strain SARS-CoV-2 spike came from the Ad26 vector that formed the vaccine. Trimming took off 5 bases at V and 0 bases at J, with 6 bases between the two ends. The germline CDR1 and CDR2 sequences are GTSNPN and SVGIG (reference sequence). The CDR3 loop spans 12 amino acids. With regard to this clone: Its antigen remains unknown.

Sequencing was performed with immunoSEQ multiplex PCR; in TCRdb, only in-frame clones are kept and a portion is missing. The data show hundreds of thousands of clones, around nine tenths seen once. Sequencing was performed on peripheral blood, taken in a trial of Ad26.COV2.S vaccine versus placebo. The TCR sequence derives from a person aged 18-60 years who received the Ad26.COV2.S COVID-19 vaccine or a placebo. This chain uses TRBV30 with TRBJ2-3; no definite D call. The CDR3 DNA is TGTGCCTGGGGTCCTAGCACAGATACGCAGTATTTT. The encoded protein is CAWGPSTDTQYF.